This TCR beta chain is from a study of blood T cell repertoires in COVID-19. Study overall: From T cells, B-cell-depleted T cells, or PBMCs came the material, which was cDNA or gDNA.

CDR1 and CDR2 from the germline V gene are KGHSH and LQKENI. The CDR3 contains 14 residues. Losses at the gene ends were 0 bases for V and 4 bases for J; bases not matched to a gene: 1. In terms of age and location, participants ranged from about 18 to 95 years and lived in about two dozen US areas. Original handling: Estimation of nucleated cell counts was performed using reference gene primer amplification. Using immunoSEQ multiplex PCR, the repertoire was profiled, and TCRdb retains in-frame clones only, with some absent. Clonal size and the V and J genes are those of that table, whereas D and trimming came from the DNA. This table has around 250,000 clones, over 80% appearing once.

The clonotype originates from a human donor in a cohort exposed to, infected with or recovered from COVID-19 (not recorded which). The donor label of this sample is uncertain. Sequenced input: PBMCs or T cells enriched from blood (not recorded which). The rearrangement joins TRBV18 to TRBJ2-5, with 8 bases fitting TRBD1. CDR3 coding DNA: TGTGCCAGCTCACCACCGGACAGGGTAGAGACCCAGTACTTC. This codes for CASSPPDRVETQYF.